The rows below give T cell receptor beta chains drawn from one sample of a study of T cells in Graves' hyperthyroidism and ophthalmopathy. TCRdb analysed the multiplex PCR reads with MiXCR anew, one entry per CDR3 protein. The profile covers 700,000 to 950,000 distinct CDR3 sequences, with roughly 32% appearing a single time and about a third taken by the ten largest. Sequencing input: blood. These receptors were taken from a woman in her forties with Graves' hyperthyroidism. Both conserved end residues are part of each CDR3. D genes are given only for firm matches. A row's size may be missing; if present it is once, few, many or a size class.

CDR3 protein: CASSQVGTGQNGYTF
CDR3 DNA: TGTGCCAGCAGCCAAGTGGGGACAGGGCAAAATGGCTACACCTTC
clone size: many
D gene: TRBD1
V gene: TRBV14
J gene: TRBJ1-2

CDR3 protein: CASSPGGAPGEIQYF
CDR3 DNA: TGTGCCAGCAGTCCAGGGGGCGCGCCCGGAGAGATCCAGTACTTC
clone size: -
D gene: TRBD1
V gene: TRBV2
J gene: TRBJ2-5

CDR3 protein: CASSFFIGDQAFF
CDR3 DNA: TGTGCCAGCAGCTTTTTTATCGGTGATCAAGCTTTCTTT
clone size: few
D gene: -
V gene: TRBV7-9
J gene: TRBJ1-1

CDR3 protein: CASSLAHLTGGYGYTF
CDR3 DNA: TGTGCCAGCAGCTTAGCCCATTTGACAGGAGGTTATGGCTACACCTTC
clone size: many
D gene: -
V gene: TRBV7-9
J gene: TRBJ1-2

CDR3 protein: CASSLGSGVGDNEQYF
CDR3 DNA: TGCGCCAGCAGCTTGGGTTCGGGGGTCGGGGACAATGAGCAGTACTTC
clone size: -
D gene: -
V gene: TRBV5-1
J gene: TRBJ2-7

CDR3 protein: CASSDAQGLGTQYF
CDR3 DNA: TGTGCCAGCAGTGACGCCCAGGGGTTGGGGACCCAGTACTTC
clone size: -
D gene: -
V gene: TRBV13
J gene: TRBJ2-5

CDR3 protein: CASSFYRLNTEAFF
CDR3 DNA: TGTGCCAGCAGCTTCTATCGATTGAACACTGAAGCTTTCTTT
clone size: many
D gene: -
V gene: TRBV7-2
J gene: TRBJ1-1

CDR3 protein: CSVGGRGDYGYTF
CDR3 DNA: TGCAGCGTTGGGGGACGGGGAGACTATGGCTACACCTTC
clone size: many
D gene: -
V gene: TRBV29-1
J gene: TRBJ1-2

CDR3 protein: CASALQETQYF
CDR3 DNA: TGCGCCAGCGCACTCCAAGAGACCCAGTACTTC
clone size: few
D gene: -
V gene: TRBV5-1
J gene: TRBJ2-5

CDR3 protein: CASSQDGRVSYEQYF
CDR3 DNA: TGCGCCAGCAGCCAAGATGGGCGGGTGTCCTACGAGCAGTACTTC
clone size: few
D gene: -
V gene: TRBV4-1
J gene: TRBJ2-7

CDR3 protein: CASSTQLDRVGPF
CDR3 DNA: TGTGCCAGCAGCACACAACTGGACAGGGTCGGTCCCTTC
clone size: -
D gene: TRBD1
V gene: TRBV28
J gene: TRBJ2-7

CDR3 protein: CASITRTAGPNTEAFF
CDR3 DNA: TGTGCCAGCATCACGCGGACGGCTGGGCCCAACACTGAAGCTTTCTTT
clone size: many
D gene: -
V gene: TRBV12-3/TRBV12-4
J gene: TRBJ1-1

CDR3 protein: CASSQAPREVYGYTF
CDR3 DNA: TGCGCCAGCAGCCAGGCCCCTCGAGAAGTCTATGGCTACACCTTC
clone size: few
D gene: -
V gene: TRBV4-3
J gene: TRBJ1-2

CDR3 protein: CASSFVTGTGVWSNQPQHF
CDR3 DNA: TGTGCCAGCAGCTTCGTAACCGGGACAGGGGTGTGGAGCAATCAGCCCCAGCATTTT
clone size: few
D gene: TRBD1
V gene: TRBV7-3
J gene: TRBJ1-5

CDR3 protein: CSVYRDKGWHTEAFF
CDR3 DNA: TGCAGCGTTTACCGGGACAAAGGCTGGCACACTGAAGCTTTCTTT
clone size: many
D gene: -
V gene: TRBV29-1
J gene: TRBJ1-1

CDR3 protein: CASSTKGTGKESPLHF
CDR3 DNA: TGTGCCAGCAGCACCAAGGGGACAGGGAAAGAGTCACCCCTCCACTTT
clone size: few
D gene: TRBD1
V gene: TRBV7-9
J gene: TRBJ1-6

CDR3 protein: CASSLVTSGSREYF
CDR3 DNA: TGTGCCAGCAGCTTGGTGACTAGCGGGAGTCGTGAGTACTTC
clone size: many
D gene: TRBD2
V gene: TRBV7-2
J gene: TRBJ2-7

CDR3 protein: CASSVSGRDTQYF
CDR3 DNA: TGTGCCAGCAGCGTTAGCGGGAGGGATACGCAGTATTTT
clone size: -
D gene: TRBD2
V gene: TRBV7-2
J gene: TRBJ2-3

CDR3 protein: CASSSSLGYTF
CDR3 DNA: TGTGCCAGCAGCTCTTCGTTAGGCTACACCTTC
clone size: many
D gene: -
V gene: TRBV7-9
J gene: TRBJ1-2

CDR3 protein: CATGLQGLGTEQYF
CDR3 DNA: TGTGCCACCGGACTACAGGGACTTGGTACCGAGCAGTACTTC
clone size: -
D gene: -
V gene: TRBV10-3
J gene: TRBJ2-7

CDR3 protein: CASSFHLMGQGAGANVLTF
CDR3 DNA: TGTGCCAGCAGCTTTCACTTAATGGGACAGGGAGCCGGGGCCAACGTCCTGACTTTC
clone size: once
D gene: TRBD1
V gene: TRBV7-6
J gene: TRBJ2-6

CDR3 protein: CASSEQWTALYGYTF
CDR3 DNA: TGTGCCAGCAGTGAACAATGGACAGCACTCTATGGCTACACCTTC
clone size: -
D gene: -
V gene: TRBV2
J gene: TRBJ1-2

CDR3 protein: CASSLAGGGDSQYF
CDR3 DNA: TGTGCCAGCAGCTTAGCGGGAGGTGGAGATTCCCAGTACTTC
clone size: many
D gene: -
V gene: TRBV7-2
J gene: TRBJ2-5

CDR3 protein: CASSGQGALTQYF
CDR3 DNA: TGCGCCAGCAGTGGACAGGGGGCCCTAACCCAGTACTTC
clone size: many
D gene: TRBD1
V gene: TRBV10-1
J gene: TRBJ2-7

CDR3 protein: CASSMTSGGYNEQFF
CDR3 DNA: TGTGCCAGTAGTATGACTAGCGGGGGATACAATGAGCAGTTCTTC
clone size: -
D gene: TRBD2
V gene: TRBV19
J gene: TRBJ2-1

CDR3 protein: CASSLSARTAFF
CDR3 DNA: TGCGCCAGCAGCTTGTCCGCGAGGACAGCTTTCTTT
clone size: -
D gene: -
V gene: TRBV5-1
J gene: TRBJ1-1

CDR3 protein: CASSVVTGAKETQYF
CDR3 DNA: TGTGCCAGCAGCGTTGTAACGGGAGCAAAGGAGACCCAGTACTTC
clone size: -
D gene: -
V gene: TRBV2
J gene: TRBJ2-5

CDR3 protein: CSASKKAGPGPQHF
CDR3 DNA: TGCAGTGCTAGTAAGAAGGCAGGGCCAGGGCCCCAGCATTTT
clone size: many
D gene: -
V gene: TRBV20-1
J gene: TRBJ1-5

CDR3 protein: CASRLNTDTQYF
CDR3 DNA: TGCGCCAGCAGACTGAACACAGATACGCAGTATTTT
clone size: few
D gene: -
V gene: TRBV5-1
J gene: TRBJ2-3

CDR3 protein: CTTSDSSGQGAGETQYF
CDR3 DNA: TGTACCACCAGTGACAGCTCTGGACAGGGGGCGGGGGAGACCCAGTACTTC
clone size: few
D gene: TRBD1
V gene: TRBV24-1
J gene: TRBJ2-5

CDR3 protein: CSVVSGGLETQYF
CDR3 DNA: TGCAGCGTTGTAAGCGGGGGGCTGGAGACCCAGTACTTC
clone size: many
D gene: TRBD2
V gene: TRBV29-1
J gene: TRBJ2-5

CDR3 protein: CSAAGQGRHYTF
CDR3 DNA: TGCAGCGCCGCGGGACAGGGACGACACTACACCTTC
clone size: many
D gene: TRBD1
V gene: TRBV29-1
J gene: TRBJ1-2

CDR3 protein: CATSRDLGEEQYF
CDR3 DNA: TGTGCCACCAGCAGAGATCTAGGTGAAGAGCAGTACTTC
clone size: -
D gene: -
V gene: TRBV15
J gene: TRBJ2-7

CDR3 protein: CASSHRDGYYGYTF
CDR3 DNA: TGTGCCAGCAGCCACCGGGACGGATACTACGGCTACACCTTC
clone size: -
D gene: -
V gene: TRBV7-9
J gene: TRBJ1-2

CDR3 protein: CASSISGPANYGYTF
CDR3 DNA: TGTGCCAGTAGTATTAGTGGGCCCGCTAACTATGGCTACACCTTC
clone size: -
D gene: -
V gene: TRBV19
J gene: TRBJ1-2

CDR3 protein: CASRPERGTPLRDTEAFF
CDR3 DNA: TGTGCCAGCAGACCTGAACGGGGGACTCCATTAAGGGACACTGAAGCTTTCTTT
clone size: -
D gene: -
V gene: TRBV7-9
J gene: TRBJ1-1

CDR3 protein: CASRVDGLNTEAFF
CDR3 DNA: TGTGCCAGCAGAGTGGACGGGTTGAACACTGAAGCTTTCTTT
clone size: many
D gene: -
V gene: TRBV6-5
J gene: TRBJ1-1

CDR3 protein: CASSLSQGVNTEAFF
CDR3 DNA: TGTGCCAGCAGCCTCTCACAGGGGGTGAACACTGAAGCTTTCTTT
clone size: -
D gene: TRBD1
V gene: TRBV7-2
J gene: TRBJ1-1

CDR3 protein: CSVQKHRDRPQETQYF
CDR3 DNA: TGCAGCGTGCAAAAGCACCGGGACCGACCCCAAGAGACCCAGTACTTC
clone size: many
D gene: -
V gene: TRBV29-1
J gene: TRBJ2-5